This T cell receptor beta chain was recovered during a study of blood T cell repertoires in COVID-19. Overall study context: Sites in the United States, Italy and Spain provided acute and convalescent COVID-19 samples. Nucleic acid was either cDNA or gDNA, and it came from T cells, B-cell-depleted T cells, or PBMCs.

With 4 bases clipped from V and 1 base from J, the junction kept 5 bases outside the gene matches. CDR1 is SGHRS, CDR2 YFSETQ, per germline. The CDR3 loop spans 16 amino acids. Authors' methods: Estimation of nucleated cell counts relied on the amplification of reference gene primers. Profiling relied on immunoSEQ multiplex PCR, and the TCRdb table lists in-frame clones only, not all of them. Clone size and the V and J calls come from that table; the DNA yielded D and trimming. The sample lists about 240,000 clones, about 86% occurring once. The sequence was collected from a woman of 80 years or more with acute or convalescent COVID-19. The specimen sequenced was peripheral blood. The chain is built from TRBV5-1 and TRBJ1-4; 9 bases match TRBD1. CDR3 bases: TGCGCCAGCAGCGGGGGGACAGGGAAAACTAATGAAAAACTGTTTTTT. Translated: CASSGGTGKTNEKLFF.